A single sample gave rise to the 4 T cell receptor beta chains below, sequenced in a study of cytomegalovirus exposure and HLA in healthy donors. This PCR relied on a set of 60 Vbeta primers and 13 Jbeta primers. Measured with immunoSEQ multiplex PCR; TCRdb has only the in-frame clones, and not every one. The repertoire holds about 91,000 clones, with under 75% as singletons. What was sequenced was PBMCs. The receptors come from a female donor in good health and CMV-seronegative.

V is TRBV21-1 and J is TRBJ2-3; the table gives TRBD2 as D, unverified against the DNA. TRBV21-1 represents a pseudogene. This CDR3 is built from 13 residues. The CDR3 nucleotides are TGTGCCAGCAGCAAAGTCGGGACAGATACGCAGTATTTT. Protein sequence: CASSKVGTDTQYF.

V and J are TRBV5-8 and TRBJ2-1; 10 nucleotides line up with TRBD1. Germline V CDR1 and CDR2: SGHTS, YDEGEE. CDR3 length: 13 amino acids. V gave up 4 bases and J gave up 7 bases; unmatched junction bases: 2. The CDR3: CASSRGQGNEQFF. The CDR3 nucleotides read TGTGCCAGCAGCAGGGGACAGGGGAATGAGCAGTTCTTC.

The V gene is TRBV30, the J gene TRBJ1-5; maybe TRBD1 (5 bases). The germline V gene encodes CDR1 GTSNPN and CDR2 SVGIG (reference sequence). V lost 1 base to trimming and J lost 5 bases, with 12 bases between them. CDR3 length: 14 residues. In nucleotides, the CDR3 is TGTGCCTGGAGTGCAGGGAATTCTTATCAGCCCCAGCATTTT. It encodes CAWSAGNSYQPQHF.

The chain links TRBV5-1 to TRBJ2-3, with D perhaps TRBD2 (5 bases). The germline gives CDR1 SGHRS, CDR2 YFSETQ. There are 16 residues in the CDR3. V shed 2 bases and J shed 0 bases, with 13 bases lying between them. The CDR3 protein is CASSFDGDRSTDTQYF. CDR3 sequence (DNA): TGCGCCAGCAGCTTTGACGGGGATCGAAGCACAGATACGCAGTATTTT. The variable domain in full, with the rest retrieved from reference TRBV5-1 and TRBJ2-3, is KAGVTQTPRYLIKTRGQQVTLSCSPISGHRSVSWYQQTPGQGLQFLFEYFSETQRNKGNFPGRFSGRQFSNSRSEMNVSTLELGDSALYLCASSFDGDRSTDTQYFGPGTRLTVL.